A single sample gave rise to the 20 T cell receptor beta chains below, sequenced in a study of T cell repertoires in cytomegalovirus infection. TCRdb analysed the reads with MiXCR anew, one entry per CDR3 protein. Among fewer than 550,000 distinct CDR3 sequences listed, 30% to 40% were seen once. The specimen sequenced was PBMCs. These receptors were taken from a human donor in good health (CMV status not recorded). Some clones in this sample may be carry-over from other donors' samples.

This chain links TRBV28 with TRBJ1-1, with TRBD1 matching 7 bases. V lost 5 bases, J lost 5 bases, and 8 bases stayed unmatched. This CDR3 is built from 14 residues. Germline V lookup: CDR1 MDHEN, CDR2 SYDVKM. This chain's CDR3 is CASSHRTGGTEAFF. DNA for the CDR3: TGTGCCAGCAGTCACAGGACAGGAGGAACTGAAGCTTTCTTT.

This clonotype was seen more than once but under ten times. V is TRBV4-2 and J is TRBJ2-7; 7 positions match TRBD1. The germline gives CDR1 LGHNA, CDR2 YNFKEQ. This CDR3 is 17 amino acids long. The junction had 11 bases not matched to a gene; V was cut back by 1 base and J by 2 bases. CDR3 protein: CASSQVGMGQRTYEQYF. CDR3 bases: TGTGCCAGCAGCCAAGTAGGGATGGGACAGAGAACCTACGAGCAGTACTTC.

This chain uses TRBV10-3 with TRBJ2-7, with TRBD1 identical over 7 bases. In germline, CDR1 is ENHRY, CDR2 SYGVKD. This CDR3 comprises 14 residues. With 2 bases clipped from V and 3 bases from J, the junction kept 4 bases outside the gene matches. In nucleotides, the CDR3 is TGTGCCATCAGTGAGGGACAGGACGACTACGAGCAGTACTTC. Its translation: CAISEGQDDYEQYF.

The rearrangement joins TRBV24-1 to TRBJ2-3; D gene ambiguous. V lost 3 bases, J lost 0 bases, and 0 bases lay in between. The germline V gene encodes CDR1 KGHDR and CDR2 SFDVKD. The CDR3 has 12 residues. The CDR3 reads CATSDSTDTQYF. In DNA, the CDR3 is TGTGCCACCAGTGATAGCACAGATACGCAGTATTTT.

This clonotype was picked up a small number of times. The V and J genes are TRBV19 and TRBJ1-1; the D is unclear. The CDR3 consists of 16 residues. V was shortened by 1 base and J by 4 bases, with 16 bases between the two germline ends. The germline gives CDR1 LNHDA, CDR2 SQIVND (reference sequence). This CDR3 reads CASSIGSTEFFTEAFF. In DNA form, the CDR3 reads TGTGCCAGTAGTATAGGTTCAACAGAATTCTTCACTGAAGCTTTCTTT.

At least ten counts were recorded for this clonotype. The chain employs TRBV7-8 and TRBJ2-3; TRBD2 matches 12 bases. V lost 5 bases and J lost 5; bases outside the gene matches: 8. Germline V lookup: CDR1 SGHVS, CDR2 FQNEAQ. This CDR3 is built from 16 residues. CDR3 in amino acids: CASSPRLAGEKDTQYF. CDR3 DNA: TGTGCCAGCAGCCCCAGACTAGCGGGGGAGAAAGATACGCAGTATTTT.

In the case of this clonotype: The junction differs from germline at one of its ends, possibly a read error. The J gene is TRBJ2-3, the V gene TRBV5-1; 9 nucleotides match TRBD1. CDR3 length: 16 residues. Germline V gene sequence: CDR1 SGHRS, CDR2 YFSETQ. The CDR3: CASNLAGDRGTDTQYF. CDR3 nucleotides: TGCGCCAGCAACTTGGCTGGGGACAGGGGCACAGATACGCAGTATTTT.

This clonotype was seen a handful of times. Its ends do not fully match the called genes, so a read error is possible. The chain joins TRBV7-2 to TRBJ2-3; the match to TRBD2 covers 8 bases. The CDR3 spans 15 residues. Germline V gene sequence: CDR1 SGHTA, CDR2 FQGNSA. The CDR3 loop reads CASSVAGTVTDTQYF. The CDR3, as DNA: TGTGCCAGCAGCGTAGCGGGGACTGTCACAGATACGCAGTATTTT.

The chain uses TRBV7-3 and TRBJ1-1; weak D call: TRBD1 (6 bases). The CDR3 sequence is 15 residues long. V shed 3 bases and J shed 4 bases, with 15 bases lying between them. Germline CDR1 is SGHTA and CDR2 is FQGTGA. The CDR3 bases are TGTGCCAGCAGCTTGTACGAGGGGGTGAGCACTGAAGCTTTCTTT. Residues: CASSLYEGVSTEAFF.

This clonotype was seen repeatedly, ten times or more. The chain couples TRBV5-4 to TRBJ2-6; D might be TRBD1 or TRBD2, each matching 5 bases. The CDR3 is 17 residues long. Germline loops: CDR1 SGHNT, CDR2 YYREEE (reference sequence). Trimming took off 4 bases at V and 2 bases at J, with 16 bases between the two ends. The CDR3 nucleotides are TGTGCCAGCAGCGCGGGCAACAAGGGACCTGGGGCCAACGTCCTGACTTTC. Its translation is CASSAGNKGPGANVLTF.

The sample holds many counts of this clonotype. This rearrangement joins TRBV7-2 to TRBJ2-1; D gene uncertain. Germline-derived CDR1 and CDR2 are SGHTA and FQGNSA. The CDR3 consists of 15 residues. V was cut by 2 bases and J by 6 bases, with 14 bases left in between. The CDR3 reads CASSLTIQNSNEQFF. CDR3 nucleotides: TGTGCCAGCAGCTTAACGATCCAGAACAGCAATGAGCAGTTCTTC.

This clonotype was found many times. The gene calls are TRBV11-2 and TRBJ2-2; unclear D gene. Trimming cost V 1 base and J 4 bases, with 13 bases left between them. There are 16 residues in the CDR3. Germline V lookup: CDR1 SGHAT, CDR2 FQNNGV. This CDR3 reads CASSLVSGPGTGELFF. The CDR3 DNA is TGTGCCAGCAGCTTAGTTTCCGGGCCGGGCACCGGGGAGCTGTTTTTT.

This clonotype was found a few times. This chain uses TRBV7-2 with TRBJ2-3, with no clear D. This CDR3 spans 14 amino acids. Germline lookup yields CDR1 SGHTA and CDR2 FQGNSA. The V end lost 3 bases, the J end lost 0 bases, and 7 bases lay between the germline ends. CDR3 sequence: CASSFSPSTDTQYF. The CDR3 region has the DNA TGTGCCAGCAGCTTTAGTCCTAGCACAGATACGCAGTATTTT.

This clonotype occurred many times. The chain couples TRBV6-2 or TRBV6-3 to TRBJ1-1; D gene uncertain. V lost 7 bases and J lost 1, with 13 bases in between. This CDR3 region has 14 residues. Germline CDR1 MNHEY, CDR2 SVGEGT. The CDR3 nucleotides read TGTGCCAGCACCGAACCGAGATCGAACACTGAAGCTTTCTTT. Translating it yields CASTEPRSNTEAFF.

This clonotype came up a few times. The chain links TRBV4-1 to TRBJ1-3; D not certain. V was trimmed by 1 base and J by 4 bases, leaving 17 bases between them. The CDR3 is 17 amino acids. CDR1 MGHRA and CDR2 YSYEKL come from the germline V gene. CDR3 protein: CASSQATTAGSGNTIYF. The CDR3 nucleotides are TGCGCCAGCAGCCAAGCCACAACCGCCGGGTCCGGAAACACCATATATTTT.

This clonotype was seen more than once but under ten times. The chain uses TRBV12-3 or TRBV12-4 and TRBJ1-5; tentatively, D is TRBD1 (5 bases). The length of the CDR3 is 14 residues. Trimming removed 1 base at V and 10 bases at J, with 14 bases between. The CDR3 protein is CASSLGQTGRPQHF. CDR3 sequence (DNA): TGTGCCAGCAGTTTAGGACAGACCGGGCGACCCCAGCATTTT.

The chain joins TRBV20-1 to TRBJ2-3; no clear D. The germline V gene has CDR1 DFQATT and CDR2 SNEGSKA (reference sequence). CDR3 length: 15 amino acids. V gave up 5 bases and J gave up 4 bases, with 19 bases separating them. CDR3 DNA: TGCAGTGCTCTCCCGGGCGGTCTCAGAGCAGATACGCAGTATTTT. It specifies CSALPGGLRADTQYF.

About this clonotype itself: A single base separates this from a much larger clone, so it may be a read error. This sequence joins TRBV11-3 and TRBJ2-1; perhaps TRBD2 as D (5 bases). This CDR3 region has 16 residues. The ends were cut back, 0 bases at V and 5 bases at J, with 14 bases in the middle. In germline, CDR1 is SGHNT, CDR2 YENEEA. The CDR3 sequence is CASSLDARVGHNEQFF. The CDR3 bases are TGTGCCAGCAGCTTAGATGCGAGGGTAGGGCACAATGAGCAGTTCTTC.

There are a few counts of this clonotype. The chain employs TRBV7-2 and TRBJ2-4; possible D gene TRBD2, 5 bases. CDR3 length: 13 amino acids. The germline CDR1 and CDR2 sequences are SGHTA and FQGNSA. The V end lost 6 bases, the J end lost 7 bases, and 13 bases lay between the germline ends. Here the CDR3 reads CASSSFGENIQYF. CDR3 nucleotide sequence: TGTGCCAGCAGTTCTTTCGGGGAGAACATTCAGTACTTC.

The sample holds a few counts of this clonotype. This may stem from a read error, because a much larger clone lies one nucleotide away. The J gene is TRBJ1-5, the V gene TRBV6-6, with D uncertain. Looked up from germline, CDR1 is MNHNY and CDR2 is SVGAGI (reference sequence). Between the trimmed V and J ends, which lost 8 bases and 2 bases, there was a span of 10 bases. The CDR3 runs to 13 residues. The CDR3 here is CASVFGGNQPQHF. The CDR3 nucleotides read TGTGCCAGCGTATTTGGGGGCAATCAGCCCCAGCATTTT.